These T cell receptor beta chains were read from a single sample in a study of CD8 T cells in Susac syndrome. Via MiXCR, TCRdb re-called the immunoSEQ multiplex PCR reads, giving one row per CDR3 protein. The sample lists some 110,000 distinct CDR3 sequences, roughly 95% occurring once. The sample was CD4+ T cells from PBMCs. Receptors were obtained from a human donor with Susac syndrome. Both conserved end residues are part of each CDR3. Each record gives: CDR3 length, V gene, J gene, CDR3 protein.

14,TRBV24-1,TRBJ2-3,CATSDRRERDTQYF
14,TRBV7-2,TRBJ2-1,CASSLDRAYNEQFF
12,TRBV29-1,TRBJ1-1,CSVEAGLIEAFF
14,TRBV29-1,TRBJ2-5,CSTRTGAVGETQYF
17,TRBV18,TRBJ2-3,CASSPWLGGQGTDTQYF
12,TRBV12-3/TRBV12-4,TRBJ1-2,CASHRGQYGYTF
14,TRBV20-1,TRBJ2-2,CSASHGTNTGELFF
12,TRBV5-4,TRBJ2-3,CASSLPGEAQYF
16,TRBV4-2,TRBJ2-7,CASSQDWGQDSYEQYF
15,TRBV3-1,TRBJ2-1,CASTLAGDRLNEQFF
15,TRBV4-2,TRBJ2-1,CASSQEGQGGAEQFF
11,TRBV29-1,TRBJ1-2,CSVSGTAGYTF
14,TRBV18,TRBJ2-7,CASSSGTSGYEQYF
15,TRBV30,TRBJ1-5,CAWTKSGASNQPQHF
15,TRBV19,TRBJ1-1,CASSTGQGADTEAFF
15,TRBV11-2,TRBJ2-7,CASTPGSAVSYEQYF
19,TRBV24-1,TRBJ2-1,CATSDSFGAHSSSYNEQFF
13,TRBV3-1,TRBJ1-4,CASSRGLQEKLFF
15,TRBV6-1,TRBJ2-3,CASSLQGIATDTQYF
15,TRBV14,TRBJ2-7,CASTTGTPSPSEQYF
16,TRBV6-5,TRBJ2-5,CASSYSSYQRAETQYF
14,TRBV28,TRBJ1-2,CASIPGQPHYGYTF
14,TRBV7-2,TRBJ1-5,CASSPAGGDQPQHF
15,TRBV28,TRBJ2-7,CASSLGGIHPYEQYF
13,TRBV5-1,TRBJ2-7,CASSLGSGPEQYF
15,TRBV5-1,TRBJ2-1,CASSLGESSYNEQFF
12,TRBV27,TRBJ1-2,CASSQRGYGYTF
14,TRBV10-3,TRBJ1-1,CAISESRGRTEAFF
13,TRBV5-4,TRBJ2-7,CASSLMMSYEQYF
12,TRBV7-9,TRBJ2-7,CASSLAGGSRYF
13,TRBV30,TRBJ2-3,CAWSGDSTDTQYF
15,TRBV7-2,TRBJ2-5,CASSRGQALQETQYF
14,TRBV29-1,TRBJ2-5,CSSGQDRLGETQYF
15,TRBV5-5,TRBJ2-2,CASSLGTGATGELFF
14,TRBV2,TRBJ2-7,CASSEALAGVEQYF
15,TRBV6-2/TRBV6-3,TRBJ2-7,CASSYRTGVPYEQYF
13,TRBV19,TRBJ2-1,CASSLRTGLQQFF
12,TRBV20-1,TRBJ1-2,CSASGTAYGYTF
14,TRBV12-3/TRBV12-4,TRBJ1-4,CASSLLTGEEKLFF
13,TRBV10-3,TRBJ2-5,CATRTPEKETQYF
14,TRBV11-1,TRBJ1-1,CASSPRTISTEAFF
12,TRBV7-3,TRBJ1-1,CASSHPGQVAFF
11,TRBV29-1,TRBJ2-7,CSVRQAGEQYF
12,TRBV10-3,TRBJ2-1,CAIGTPPNEQFF
14,TRBV19,TRBJ2-7,CASSARDGSYEQYF
13,TRBV29-1,TRBJ1-5,CSVGQGGQQPQHF
12,TRBV10-2,TRBJ1-5,CASSEAGRPQHF
14,TRBV6-6,TRBJ2-5,CATELGQGQETQYF